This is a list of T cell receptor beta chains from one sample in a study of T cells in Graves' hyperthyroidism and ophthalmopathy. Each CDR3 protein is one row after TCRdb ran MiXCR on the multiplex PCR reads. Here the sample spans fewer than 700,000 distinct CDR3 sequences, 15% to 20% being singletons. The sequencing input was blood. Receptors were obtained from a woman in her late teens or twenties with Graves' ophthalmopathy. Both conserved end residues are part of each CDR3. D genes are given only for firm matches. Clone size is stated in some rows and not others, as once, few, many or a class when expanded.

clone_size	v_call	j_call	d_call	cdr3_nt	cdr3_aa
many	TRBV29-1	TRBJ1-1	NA	TGCAGCGTACATTCTAACAGGGAGGGAGCTTTCTTT	CSVHSNREGAFF
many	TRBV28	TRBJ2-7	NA	TGTGCCAGCAGTTTAGGGCAGGCCGAGCAGTACTTC	CASSLGQAEQYF
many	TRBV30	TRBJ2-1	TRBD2	TGTGCCTGGAGAATAGCGGGAGCTGTCAATGAGCAGTTCTTC	CAWRIAGAVNEQFF
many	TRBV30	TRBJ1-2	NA	TGTGCCTACGCTGATTACGAGGGATATCTAAACTATGGCTACACCTTC	CAYADYEGYLNYGYTF
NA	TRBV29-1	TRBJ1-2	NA	TGCAGCGTTGCCAAGGGGGGCACCAGGAATGATGGCTACACCTTC	CSVAKGGTRNDGYTF
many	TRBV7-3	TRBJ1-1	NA	TGTGCCAGCAGCTCCTCGGTTCGGGGGCAGGAGAACACTGAAGCTTTCTTT	CASSSSVRGQENTEAFF
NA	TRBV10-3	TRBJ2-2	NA	TGTGCCACTTCCGACAGGAACACCGGGGAGCTGTTTTTT	CATSDRNTGELFF
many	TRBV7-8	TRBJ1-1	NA	TGTGCCAGCAGCTCCGGGTGGGGGGCAGGGACTGAAGCTTTCTTT	CASSSGWGAGTEAFF
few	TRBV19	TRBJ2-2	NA	TGTGCCAGTAGTAAGGGGCCGAACACCGGGGAGCTGTTTTTT	CASSKGPNTGELFF
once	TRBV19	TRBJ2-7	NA	TGTGCCAGTAGTATTGGGTTTACCTACGAGCAGTACTTC	CASSIGFTYEQYF
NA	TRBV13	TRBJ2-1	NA	TGTGCCAGCAGCCTCAGTTTATTGAGCTCCTACAATGAGCAGTTCTTC	CASSLSLLSSYNEQFF
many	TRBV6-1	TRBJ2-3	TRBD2	TGTGCCAGCAGTGGCAGGACTAGCGCGGGTTATAGCACAGATACGCAGTATTTT	CASSGRTSAGYSTDTQYF
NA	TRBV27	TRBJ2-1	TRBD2	TGTGCCAGCAGCACTAGCGGGTATAATGAGCAGTTCTTC	CASSTSGYNEQFF
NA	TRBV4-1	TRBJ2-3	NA	TGCGCCAGCAGCCAATTGGGGGGACTGATGGGAGATACGCAGTATTTT	CASSQLGGLMGDTQYF
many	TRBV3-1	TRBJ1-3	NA	TGTGCCAGCAGCGGCGTCTCGAGAATCATCTCTGGAAACACCATATATTTT	CASSGVSRIISGNTIYF
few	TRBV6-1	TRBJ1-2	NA	TGTGCCAGCAGGACACTCGGAGGTTATGGCTACACCTTC	CASRTLGGYGYTF
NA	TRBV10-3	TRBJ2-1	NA	TGTGCCATCAGTGAGCCCCCGGACCTTCTTATCGATGAGCAGTTCTTC	CAISEPPDLLIDEQFF
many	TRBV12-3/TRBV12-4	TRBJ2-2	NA	TGTGCCAGCAGTTCCCGGACAGGAGGGACCGGGGAGCTGTTTTTT	CASSSRTGGTGELFF
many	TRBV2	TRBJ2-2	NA	TGTGCCAGCAGTCCCACCGGGGAGCTGTTTTTT	CASSPTGELFF
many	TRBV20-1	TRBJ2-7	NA	TGCAGTGCTAGGGTTACTAGAGGCTACGAGCAGTACTTC	CSARVTRGYEQYF
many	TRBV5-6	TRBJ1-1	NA	TGTGCCAGCAGCGTGATGGGACCCAGGCTCACTGAAGCTTTCTTT	CASSVMGPRLTEAFF
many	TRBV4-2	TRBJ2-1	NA	TGTGCCAGCATCCCCACCAGGGACGGAGGGTACGAGCAGTTCTTC	CASIPTRDGGYEQFF
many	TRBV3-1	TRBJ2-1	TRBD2	TGTGCCAGCAGCCAACCGACTAGCGGGGGCCGAGGAGATGAGCAGTTCTTC	CASSQPTSGGRGDEQFF
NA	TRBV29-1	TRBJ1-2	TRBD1	TGCAGCGTGGGCCGGACAGGGGACGGCTATGGCTACACCTTC	CSVGRTGDGYGYTF
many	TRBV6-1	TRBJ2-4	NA	TGTGCCAGCACTTCGGCGGCGCGGGGAAACATTCAGTACTTC	CASTSAARGNIQYF
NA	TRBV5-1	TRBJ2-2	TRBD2	TGCGCCAGCAGCTTGGCCGGGACTAGCGGGAGAAAGGACACCGGGGAGCTGTTTTTT	CASSLAGTSGRKDTGELFF
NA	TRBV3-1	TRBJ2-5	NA	TGTGCCAGCAGCCAAGGTCTGGGGCAAGAGACCCAGTACTTC	CASSQGLGQETQYF